This note documents a single T cell receptor (beta chain) sequence. There is no known antigen for this receptor. No qualities accompany the bases; no much larger clone lies one base away. This sample was taken from a study of OX40 agonist ivuxolimab in advanced cancers. General notes on the study: Ivuxolimab was an agonistic, fully human IgG2 monoclonal antibody directed against OX40 (CD134), a costimulatory receptor. Partial responses occurred in three dose-escalation patients, of whom one had hepatocellular carcinoma and two had cutaneous melanoma. Of the approximately 54 patients in dose escalation, about 20 had hepatocellular carcinoma, around 15 had melanoma, 9 had renal cell carcinoma and 9 had head and neck cancer. Patients were allowed to have had prior anti-PD-1, anti-PD-L1 or anti-CTLA-4 therapy, and approximately 39% of the dose-escalation patients had been treated with checkpoint inhibitors. Peripheral TCRbeta sequencing aimed to test whether ivuxolimab altered TCR sequence diversity and caused clonal T-cell expansion. Intravenous ivuxolimab was administered to patients every 2 weeks at six dose levels: 0.01, 0.1, 0.3, 1.5, 3 and 10 mg/kg. A male proportion of roughly 85% and a mean age of about 60 years, ranging from 23 to 79, were recorded for the dose-escalation cohort. The paper describes the monotherapy dose-escalation part (N of about 52 patients) of the phase I trial of ivuxolimab.

Patients with autoimmune disease history or receiving systemic immunosuppression were excluded from the trial. Peripheral blood for TCR sequencing was collected from all dose cohorts at baseline, on cycle 4 day 1, and on cycle 7 day 1. Samples came from an open-label, multicenter, first-in-human phase I dose-escalation trial of ivuxolimab. Adults with locally advanced or metastatic head and neck squamous cell, hepatocellular, melanoma or renal cell carcinoma were enrolled in the trial. Before TCR sequencing, CD4+ T cells and CD8+ T cells from peripheral blood were sorted into separate populations. To sequence the TCRbeta CDR3 region, genomic DNA was isolated from the sorted cells. TCRbeta CDR3 regions were sequenced using the immunoSEQ Assay. Drawn from immuneACCESS, this table holds only the in-frame rearrangements with V and J called that TCRdb kept. Clones are partly lost; checked studies trace under half to an unresolved V gene and leave the rest unexplained. This sample comprises around 81,000 clones, around 80% of them detected only once. The ten largest account for around 6.6% of the sample.

The CDR1 and CDR2 encoded by the germline V gene are SGHRS and YFSETQ. The CDR3 holds 15 amino acids from the cysteine to the phenylalanine. Only CDR3 DNA is held: 45 bases, read in frame from base 1. The V end gives up 4 bases and the J end 2 bases, leaving 7 bases in the junction not matched to a gene. Results the study describes overall, beyond this receptor: The antigen specificity of the clonally expanded peripheral T cells was not determined. After ivuxolimab, expanded clones were on average more numerous among CD8+ T cells than among CD4+ T cells. Low levels of normalized T-cell clonal expansion were also shown by some nonresponding patients. At doses of 0.1 to 3.0 mg/kg, clonal expansion of both CD4+ and CD8+ blood T cells was observed from baseline to week 6. In the 0.1-3.0 mg/kg groups, partial responders had among the lowest normalized peripheral clonal expansion, particularly in CD8+ T cells.

The sequencing used CD4+ or CD8+ T cells sorted from blood, collected in a trial of the OX40 agonist ivuxolimab. The chain is made from TRBV5-1 and TRBJ2-3; the central 7 bases match TRBD1. The clonotype was recovered from an adult with an advanced solid tumor such as melanoma, head and neck, liver or kidney cancer. At the DNA level, the sequence is TGCGCCAGCAGCATTGAGGGACAGTTCACAGATACGCAGTATTTT. This gives the protein CASSIEGQFTDTQYF.